A single T cell receptor beta chain is shown here with its context. This record comes from a study of T cell changes during pregnancy in multiple sclerosis. Libraries were prepared by immunoSEQ multiplex PCR; TCRdb keeps only in-frame clonotypes and omits some of them. The repertoire includes 90,000 to 120,000 clones, around 93% of them detected once, and around 0.8% sits in the top ten. Germline-derived CDR1 and CDR2 are ENHRY and SYGVKD. J lost 5 bases, V lost 2 bases, and 5 bases had no gene match. The CDR3 is 14 amino acids. The chain links TRBV10-3 to TRBJ1-2; 7 bases are shared with TRBD1. Source: peripheral blood, taken in the third trimester of pregnancy. The TCR originated in a female donor in good health, enrolled as a control in a pregnancy study. CDR3 bases: TGTGCCATCAGTGAGGACAGGGAGTCTTATGGCTACACCTTC. Amino acids: CAISEDRESYGYTF.